This entry concerns a single TCR beta chain. Primers: 60 Vbeta forward and 13 Jbeta reverse. The protocol was immunoSEQ multiplex PCR, while the TCRdb copy is restricted to in-frame clones and leaves out a portion. Found here are about 120,000 clones, 70% to 90% of them singletons; the top ten hold roughly 20%. The germline CDR1 and CDR2 sequences are SQVTM and ANQGSEA. This CDR3 contains 12 residues. Between the trimmed V and J ends, which lost 5 bases and 4 bases, there was a span of 9 bases. The data derive from a study of cytomegalovirus exposure and HLA in healthy donors. These donors counted as nominally healthy when sampled, but unrecorded immune exposures were likely.

Sequencing used PBMCs. The receptor was derived from a man between 18 and 29 years old in good health and CMV-seropositive. The chain recombines TRBV29-1 with TRBJ2-1; possibly TRBD2 for D (5 bases). This chain's CDR3 is CSVNPGYNEQFF. The CDR3 DNA sequence: TGCAGCGTTAACCCGGGGTACAATGAGCAGTTCTTC.